Below, one T cell receptor (beta chain) is given with its context. This clonotype was found once. Its antigen is not yet known. It has no much larger one-base neighbor in the sample; base qualities were not kept. A single read counts as weak evidence. Without any cell sorting, total RNA and DNA were extracted together from 20-30 mg of bulk tissue using the AllPrep DNA/RNA mini kit. Surgical resection was performed in China between 2015 and March 2016 on four to six patients with histopathologically diagnosed primary liver carcinoma. At the time of sampling, the patients had chronic HBV infection and had not received any treatment. Five spatially separated regions were sampled per tumor: superior, inferior, left-lateral and right-lateral poles, plus the tumor centre. According to histology, viable tumor cells made up more than 85% of every tumor sample. Fresh tumor and adjacent tissue pieces were bisected; one half was stored in RNAlater at -80°C, the other sent for histology.

These data are taken from a study of tumor-infiltrating lymphocytes in primary liver carcinoma (dated by TCRdb to between 2016 and 2019). Describing the broader study: Of the five patients, three men and two women aged 30 to 69 years, four had hepatocellular carcinoma and one had combined HCC and intrahepatic cholangiocarcinoma. Tumors of the five patients were stage T1-T3 N0M0 with maximum diameters of 4.2 to 10 cm. Roughly 3.5 to 8 million productive TCRbeta reads were obtained per sample, and no significant difference in read depth was found between tissue types. Across five regions of each liver tumor, along with adjacent normal tissue and blood, the study brought together TCRbeta repertoire sequencing, expression microarrays and whole-exome sequencing. A total of roughly 35 specimens from 5 patients, comprising 25 or so tumor regions, 5 adjacent noncancerous liver tissues and 5 peripheral blood samples, were covered by TCRbeta repertoire sequencing. The 25 to 30 tumor region samples were profiled with Agilent mRNA microarrays so that TCRbeta repertoire diversity could be related to the local molecular phenotype. Repertoires from technical replicates were highly reproducible, with mean shared-clone rates about 0.86 and correlation coefficients above 0.95. The investigation overall reported the following: Because sequencing covered only the TCR beta chain and unpaired alpha chains were not captured, true repertoire diversity is likely underestimated. Only roughly 7-24% of top clones appeared in all five regions of a tumor, which suggests that tumor-infiltrating T cells are spatially heterogeneous. The study included only a few patients, and the authors note findings should be validated in a larger study. Since the samples were bulk and unsorted, there was no way to compare CD4+ and CD8+ T cell repertoires. Pairs of tumor regions showed greater repertoire overlap (mean roughly 35%) than tumor-adjacent pairs (approximately 17%) or tumor-blood pairs (around 15%), which is consistent with antigen-driven expansion. The top 250 clones made up a significantly larger repertoire fraction in tumors than in blood (p = 0.039).

A constant-region primer and ProtoScript II reverse transcriptase were used to reverse-transcribe TCRbeta-specific cDNA from approximately 500 ng total RNA. TCRbeta libraries were built with three nested multiplex PCR rounds, a slightly modified ARM-PCR procedure. Multiplex TRBV1-TRBV30 forward primers and a Cbeta reverse primer were used in the first two PCR rounds, each of which was run for roughly 9 cycles. Sample barcodes and Illumina adapters were added in a final 25-cycle PCR using Deep VentR polymerase. Before sequencing, amplicons of 200-500 bp were gel-purified using a QIAquick gel extraction kit. The TCRbeta amplicons were sequenced with 250-bp paired-end reads on an Illumina HiSeq 2500. Turning to the authors' computational methods: To recover full CDR3 sequences, reads were quality-trimmed using Trimmomatic v0.33 and paired reads were then merged using FLASH v1.2.11. V, D and J germline segments were assigned to the rearranged TCRbeta sequences by MiGEC v1.2.1b. VDJtools v1.0.0 computed clonotype statistics and Shannon-Wiener diversity indices. To reduce sampling bias, subsequent analyses other than the diversity analysis used only the 250 most abundant clonotypes in each sample. Clones were called with MiXCR by TCRdb after fastp trimmed the public reads at Q25, and only in-frame beta chains were retained. Rows are unified per CDR3 protein, each entry keeping the most common DNA and genes. TCRdb assigned the V and J calls; the authors' analysis was not used. The sample yields 20,000 to 25,000 distinct CDR3 sequences; 60% to 80% were counted once. Clones ranked in the top ten supply roughly 42% of the sample.

CDR1 SGHAT and CDR2 FQNNGV were looked up in the germline V gene. Its CDR3 holds 16 amino acids, cysteine through phenylalanine. Only the CDR3 part of the read is kept: 48 bases, read in frame from the first base. Ends trimmed: V by 5 bases, J by 5 bases; bases unmatched to a gene: 13. The material sequenced was liver tumor tissue from sampling region 1. Read against the paper, the sample's cell subset or site label means: tumor region T1, superior pole. The origin of this receptor is a woman aged 30 to 39 with primary liver carcinoma and hepatitis B virus infection. The V and J segments used are TRBV11-2 and TRBJ2-3, and 7 junctional nucleotides match TRBD1. This receptor has the CDR3 CASSRVRQGMGDTQYF. The nucleotide sequence reads as follows: TGTGCCAGCAGCCGGGTGCGACAGGGAATGGGAGATACGCAGTATTTT.